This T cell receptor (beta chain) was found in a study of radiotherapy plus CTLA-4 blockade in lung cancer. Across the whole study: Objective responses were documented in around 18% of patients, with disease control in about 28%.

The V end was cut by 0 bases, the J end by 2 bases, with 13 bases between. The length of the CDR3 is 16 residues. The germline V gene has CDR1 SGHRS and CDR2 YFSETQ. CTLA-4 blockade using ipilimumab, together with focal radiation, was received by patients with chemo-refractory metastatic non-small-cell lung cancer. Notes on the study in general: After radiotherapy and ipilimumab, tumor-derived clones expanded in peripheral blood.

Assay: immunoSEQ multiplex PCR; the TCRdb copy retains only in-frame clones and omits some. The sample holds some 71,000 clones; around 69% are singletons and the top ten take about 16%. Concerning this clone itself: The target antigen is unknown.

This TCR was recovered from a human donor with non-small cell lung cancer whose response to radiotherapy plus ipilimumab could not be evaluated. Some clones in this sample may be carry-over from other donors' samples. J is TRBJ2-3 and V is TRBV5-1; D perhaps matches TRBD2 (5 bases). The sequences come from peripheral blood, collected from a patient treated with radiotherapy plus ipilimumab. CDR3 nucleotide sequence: TGCGCCAGCAGCTTGGGGCGGGTTTGGGACACAGATACGCAGTATTTT. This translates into CASSLGRVWDTDTQYF.